Listed here are 9 T cell receptor beta chains from one sample, sequenced in a study of cytotoxic CD8 clonotypes in ibrutinib-treated CLL. TCRdb's copy holds only in-frame clones and misses some; the assay was immunoSEQ multiplex PCR. Here the sample spans over 70,000 clones, roughly three quarters being singletons. The sequencing used PBMCs, collected after 12 months of ibrutinib treatment. The receptors were gathered from a human donor with chronic lymphocytic leukemia.

This clone was seen a handful of times. The chain employs TRBV7-3 and TRBJ2-2; D remains unclear. Per germline, CDR1 SGHTA and CDR2 FQGTGA. CDR3 length: 14 residues. V gave up 4 bases and J gave up 3 bases, with 9 bases separating them. The CDR3 loop is CASSWAGDTGELFF. CDR3 sequence (DNA): TGTGCCAGCAGCTGGGCCGGAGACACCGGGGAGCTGTTTTTT. Supplemented by reference TRBV7-3 and TRBJ2-2, the full variable domain reads GAGVSQTPSNKVTEKGKYVELRCDPISGHTALYWYRQSLGQGPEFLIYFQGTGAADDSGLPNDRFFAVRPEGSVSTLKIQRTERGDSAVYLCASSWAGDTGELFFGEGSRLTVL.

This chain joins TRBV19 and TRBJ1-6; 7 nucleotides match TRBD1. CDR3 length equals 13 residues. J gave up 7 bases and V 7 bases, and 4 bases lay outside the gene matches. CDR1 and CDR2 (germline): LNHDA, SQIVND (reference sequence). CDR3 nucleotides: TGTGCCAGTACGGGCAGGGGGAATTCACCCCTCCACTTT. It codes for CASTGRGNSPLHF. The whole variable domain, remainder taken from reference TRBV19 and TRBJ1-6, is DGGITQSPKYLFRKEGQNVTLSCEQNLNHDAMYWYRQDPGQGLRLIYYSQIVNDFQKGDIAEGYSVSREKKESFPLTVTSAQKNPTAFYLCASTGRGNSPLHFGNGTRLTVT.

The rearrangement joins TRBV6-1 to TRBJ2-1; D is possibly TRBD1 (6 bases). Per the germline V gene, CDR1 is MNHNS and CDR2 is SASEGT. Trimming removed 0 bases from V and 9 bases from J, with 15 bases in between. The CDR3 has 15 amino acids. CDR3 loop: CASSEAGPIGGEQFF. The CDR3, as DNA: TGTGCCAGCAGTGAAGCGGGGCCTATAGGGGGTGAGCAGTTCTTC.

The V gene is TRBV18, the J gene TRBJ1-5; D not resolved. Germline CDR1 KGHSH, CDR2 LQKENI. The ends were cut back, 2 bases at V and 6 bases at J, with 8 bases in the middle. The CDR3 totals 13 residues. Here the CDR3 DNA reads TGTGCCAGCTCACCAGGGTTGTCTCAGCCCCAGCATTTT. Translating it yields CASSPGLSQPQHF.

This clone has more than one count but fewer than ten. V and J are TRBV18 and TRBJ2-7, with D unclear. V was pared by 3 bases and J by 5 bases, with 11 bases between. This CDR3 contains 13 residues. Germline V gives CDR1 KGHSH, CDR2 LQKENI. The CDR3 nucleotides read TGTGCCAGCTCACCCAGAAGGGCCCACGAGCAGTACTTC. Its translation is CASSPRRAHEQYF.

V gene TRBV4-3 combines with J gene TRBJ2-3, with D tentatively TRBD1 (5 bases). The germline CDR1 and CDR2 sequences are LGHNA and YSLEER. The CDR3 sequence is 17 residues long. V lost 1 base to trimming and J lost 0 bases, with 14 bases between them. The CDR3 DNA follows: TGCGCCAGCAGCCAAGCCCTCCAGGGCTATAGCACAGATACGCAGTATTTT. This codes for CASSQALQGYSTDTQYF.

The chain is built from TRBV27 and TRBJ2-7, with 10 bases fitting TRBD2. CDR1 and CDR2 (germline): MNHEY, SMNVEV (reference sequence). The CDR3 loop spans 14 amino acids. V shed 6 bases, J shed 6 bases, and the junction held 8 bases outside the gene matches. The CDR3 reads CASRARQRGGEQYF. As DNA, the CDR3 is TGTGCCAGCAGGGCCCGGCAGCGGGGGGGCGAGCAGTACTTC.

The chain is built from TRBV5-4 and TRBJ2-3; D remains unclear. V dropped 4 bases and J dropped 2 bases, with 8 bases sitting between them. The CDR3 contains 13 residues. The V gene's germline CDR1 is SGHNT and CDR2 YYREEE (reference sequence). The CDR3 spells CASSAPLTDTQYF. In DNA form, the CDR3 reads TGTGCCAGCAGCGCCCCACTCACAGATACGCAGTATTTT. The entire variable domain, with the rest obtained from reference TRBV5-4 and TRBJ2-3, is as follows: ETGVTQSPTHLIKTRGQQVTLRCSSQSGHNTVSWYQQALGQGPQFIFQYYREEENGRGNFPPRFSGLQFPNYSSELNVNALELDDSALYLCASSAPLTDTQYFGPGTRLTVL.

This chain links TRBV10-3 with TRBJ1-5; 10 bases agree with TRBD1. CDR3 length: 15 residues. Germline-derived CDR1 and CDR2 are ENHRY and SYGVKD. The ends lost 0 bases at V and 7 bases at J; junction bases unmatched: 3. Here the CDR3 reads CAISESWGQGQPQHF. In DNA form, the CDR3 reads TGTGCCATCAGTGAGTCGTGGGGACAGGGGCAGCCCCAGCATTTT.